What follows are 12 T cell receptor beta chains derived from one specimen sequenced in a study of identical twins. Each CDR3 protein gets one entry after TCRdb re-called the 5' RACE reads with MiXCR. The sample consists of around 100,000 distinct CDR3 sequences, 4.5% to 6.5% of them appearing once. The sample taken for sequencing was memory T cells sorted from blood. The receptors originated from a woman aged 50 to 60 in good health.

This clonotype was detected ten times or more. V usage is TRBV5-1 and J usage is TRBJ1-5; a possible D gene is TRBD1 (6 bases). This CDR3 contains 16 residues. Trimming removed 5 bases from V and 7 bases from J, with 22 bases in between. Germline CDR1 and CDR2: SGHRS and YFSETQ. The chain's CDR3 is CASSQGAGGAGQPQHF. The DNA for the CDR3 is TGCGCCAGCAGTCAAGGAGCGGGGGGCGCGGGGCAGCCCCAGCATTTT. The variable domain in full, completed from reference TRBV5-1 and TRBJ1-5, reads KAGVTQTPRYLIKTRGQQVTLSCSPISGHRSVSWYQQTPGQGLQFLFEYFSETQRNKGNFPGRFSGRQFSNSRSEMNVSTLELGDSALYLCASSQGAGGAGQPQHFGDGTRLSIL.

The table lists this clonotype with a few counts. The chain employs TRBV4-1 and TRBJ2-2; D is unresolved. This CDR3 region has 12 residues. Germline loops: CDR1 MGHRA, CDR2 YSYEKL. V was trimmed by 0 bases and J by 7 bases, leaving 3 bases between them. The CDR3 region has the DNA TGCGCCAGCAGCCAAGATCTCGGGGAGCTGTTTTTT. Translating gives CASSQDLGELFF.

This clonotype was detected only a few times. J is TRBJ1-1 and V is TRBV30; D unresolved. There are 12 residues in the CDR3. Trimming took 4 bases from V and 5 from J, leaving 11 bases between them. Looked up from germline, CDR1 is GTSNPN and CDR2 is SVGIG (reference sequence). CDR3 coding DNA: TGTGCCTGGACTCACAGCGGGACTGAAGCTTTCTTT. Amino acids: CAWTHSGTEAFF.

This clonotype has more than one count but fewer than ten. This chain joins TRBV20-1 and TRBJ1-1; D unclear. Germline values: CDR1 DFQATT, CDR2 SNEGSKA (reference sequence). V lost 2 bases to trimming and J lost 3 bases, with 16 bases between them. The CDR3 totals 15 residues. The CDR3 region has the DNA TGCAGTGCTAGACCCGCTTTGGCAATCGACACTGAAGCTTTCTTT. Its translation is CSARPALAIDTEAFF.

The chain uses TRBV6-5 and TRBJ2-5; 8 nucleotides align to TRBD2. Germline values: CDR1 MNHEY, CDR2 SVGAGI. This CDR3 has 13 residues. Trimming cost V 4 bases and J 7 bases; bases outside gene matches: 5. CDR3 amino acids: CASSFTSGGTQYF. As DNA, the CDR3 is TGTGCCAGCAGTTTTACTAGCGGTGGGACCCAGTACTTC.

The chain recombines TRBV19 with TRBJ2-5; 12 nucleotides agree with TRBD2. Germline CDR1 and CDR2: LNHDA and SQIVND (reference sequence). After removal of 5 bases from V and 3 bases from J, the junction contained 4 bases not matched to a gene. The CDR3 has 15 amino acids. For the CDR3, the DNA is TGTGCCAGTAGTGTCTCTAGCGGGAGGGAAGAGACCCAGTACTTC. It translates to CASSVSSGREETQYF.

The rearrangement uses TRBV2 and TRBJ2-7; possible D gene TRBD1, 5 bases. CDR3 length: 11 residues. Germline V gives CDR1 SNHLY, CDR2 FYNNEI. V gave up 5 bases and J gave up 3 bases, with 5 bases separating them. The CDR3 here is CASSTGYEQYF. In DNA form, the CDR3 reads TGTGCCAGCAGTACAGGCTACGAGCAGTACTTC.

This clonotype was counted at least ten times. The CDR3 loop is CAWDQGNTEAFF. CDR3 sequence (DNA): TGTGCCTGGGATCAGGGGAACACTGAAGCTTTCTTT. This chain uses TRBV30 with TRBJ1-1; maybe TRBD1 (5 bases). V was cut by 5 bases and J by 1 base, with 8 bases left in between. The CDR3 consists of 12 residues. Germline CDR1 GTSNPN, CDR2 SVGIG (reference sequence).

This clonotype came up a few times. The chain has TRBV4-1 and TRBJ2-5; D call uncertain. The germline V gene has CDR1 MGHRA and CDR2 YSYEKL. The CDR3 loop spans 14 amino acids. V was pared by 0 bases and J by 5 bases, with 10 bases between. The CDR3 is CASSQDSAVETQYF. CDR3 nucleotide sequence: TGCGCCAGCAGCCAAGATTCTGCCGTGGAGACCCAGTACTTC.

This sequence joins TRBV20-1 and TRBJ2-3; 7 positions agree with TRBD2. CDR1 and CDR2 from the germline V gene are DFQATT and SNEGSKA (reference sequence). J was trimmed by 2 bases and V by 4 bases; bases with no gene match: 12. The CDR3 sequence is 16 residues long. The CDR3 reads CSAIALGGNPTDTQYF. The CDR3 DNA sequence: TGCAGTGCTATAGCCCTGGGGGGGAACCCCACAGATACGCAGTATTTT.

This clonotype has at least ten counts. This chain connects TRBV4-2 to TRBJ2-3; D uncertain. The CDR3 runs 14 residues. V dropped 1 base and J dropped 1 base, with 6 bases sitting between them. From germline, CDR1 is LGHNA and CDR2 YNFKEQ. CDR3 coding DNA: TGTGCCAGCAGCCAAGTAACGGGCACAGATACGCAGTATTTT. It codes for CASSQVTGTDTQYF.

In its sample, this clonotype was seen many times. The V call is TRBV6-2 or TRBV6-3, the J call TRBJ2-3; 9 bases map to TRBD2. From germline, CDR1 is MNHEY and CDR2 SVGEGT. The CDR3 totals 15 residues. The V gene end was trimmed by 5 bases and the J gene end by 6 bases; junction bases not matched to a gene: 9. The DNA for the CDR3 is TGTGCCAGCAGTACCCCTAGCGGGGTGGCGGATACGCAGTATTTT. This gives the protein CASSTPSGVADTQYF.